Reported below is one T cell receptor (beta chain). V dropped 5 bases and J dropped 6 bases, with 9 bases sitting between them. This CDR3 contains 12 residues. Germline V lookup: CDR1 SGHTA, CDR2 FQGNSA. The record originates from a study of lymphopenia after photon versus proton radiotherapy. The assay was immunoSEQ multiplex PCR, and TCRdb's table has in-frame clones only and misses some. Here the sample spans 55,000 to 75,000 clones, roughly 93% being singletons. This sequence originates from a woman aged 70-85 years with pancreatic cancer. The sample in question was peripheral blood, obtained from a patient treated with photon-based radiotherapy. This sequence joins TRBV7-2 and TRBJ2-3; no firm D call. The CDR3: CASSPWSDTQYF. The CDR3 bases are TGTGCCAGCAGCCCCTGGTCGGATACGCAGTATTTT.